Below, one T cell receptor (beta chain) is given with its context. The data originate from a study of OX40 agonist ivuxolimab in advanced cancers. The method was immunoSEQ multiplex PCR; TCRdb's version includes in-frame clones alone and lacks a portion of them. The sample consists of about 76,000 clones, 85% of them appearing once. The CDR3 is 12 residues long. V was shortened by 5 bases and J by 4 bases, with 8 bases between the two germline ends. The germline V gene has CDR1 MDHEN and CDR2 SYDVKM. Blood sampling took place at baseline, cycle 4 day 1, and cycle 7 day 1. The sample consisted of CD4+ or CD8+ T cells sorted from blood, taken in a trial of the OX40 agonist ivuxolimab. V gene TRBV28 combines with J gene TRBJ1-2; a possible D gene is TRBD1 (5 bases). This sequence originates from an adult with an advanced solid tumor such as melanoma, head and neck, liver or kidney cancer. The CDR3 here is CASSGTVYGYTF. CDR3 in DNA: TGTGCCAGCAGTGGGACGGTCTATGGCTACACCTTC.